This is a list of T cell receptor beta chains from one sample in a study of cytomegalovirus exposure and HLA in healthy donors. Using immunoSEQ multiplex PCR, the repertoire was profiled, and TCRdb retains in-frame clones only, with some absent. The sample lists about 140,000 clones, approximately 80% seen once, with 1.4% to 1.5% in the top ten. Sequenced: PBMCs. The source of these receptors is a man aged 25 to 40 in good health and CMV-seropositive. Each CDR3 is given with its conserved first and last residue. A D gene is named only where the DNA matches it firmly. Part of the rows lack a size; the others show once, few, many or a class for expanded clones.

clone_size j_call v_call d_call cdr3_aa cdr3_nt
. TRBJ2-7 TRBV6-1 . CASSEERRGSSYEQYF TGTGCCAGCAGTGAAGAACGGAGGGGCTCCTCCTACGAGCAGTACTTC
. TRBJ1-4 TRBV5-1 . CASSSSGASNEKLFF TGCGCCAGCAGCTCATCAGGGGCTTCTAATGAAAAACTGTTTTTT
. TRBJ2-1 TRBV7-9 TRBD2 CASSLSSGGAGVDEQFF TGTGCCAGCAGCTTATCCAGCGGGGGGGCTGGAGTCGATGAGCAGTTCTTC
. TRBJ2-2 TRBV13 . CASSPPGWTGELFF TGTGCCAGCAGCCCCCCCGGTTGGACCGGGGAGCTGTTTTTT
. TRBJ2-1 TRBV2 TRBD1 CASRGQGAVMNEQFF TGTGCCAGCAGGGGACAGGGGGCTGTGATGAATGAGCAGTTCTTC
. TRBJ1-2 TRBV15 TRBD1 CATSDPGQGGYGYTF TGTGCCACCAGCGACCCGGGACAGGGAGGTTATGGCTACACCTTC
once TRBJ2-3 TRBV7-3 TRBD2 CASSPGVGTITDTQYF TGTGCCAGCAGCCCCGGGGTCGGGACTATCACAGATACGCAGTATTTT
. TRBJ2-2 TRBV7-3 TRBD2 CASSLQTSGRAKFGELFF TGTGCCAGCAGTCTACAGACTAGCGGGAGGGCCAAGTTCGGGGAGCTGTTTTTT
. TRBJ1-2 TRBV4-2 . CASSQDGRAGYTF TGTGCCAGCAGCCAAGATGGGCGTGCGGGCTACACCTTC
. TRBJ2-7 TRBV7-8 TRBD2 CASSLGLAVVYEQYF TGTGCCAGCAGCCTCGGACTAGCGGTAGTCTACGAGCAGTACTTC
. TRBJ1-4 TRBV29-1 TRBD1 CSADPGGTNEKLFF TGCAGCGCCGATCCAGGGGGCACTAATGAAAAACTGTTTTTT
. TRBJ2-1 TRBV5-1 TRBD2 CASTRERGIHEQFF TGCGCCAGCACTCGGGAGCGGGGGATCCATGAGCAGTTCTTC
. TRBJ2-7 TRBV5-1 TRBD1 CASSLTGGSSYEQYF TGCGCCAGCAGCTTGACAGGGGGCAGCTCCTACGAGCAGTACTTC
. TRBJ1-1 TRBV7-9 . CASSPGKGNKAFF TGTGCCAGCAGCCCCGGTAAGGGGAATAAGGCTTTCTTT
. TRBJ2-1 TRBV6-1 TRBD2 CASSVQAGGINEQFF TGTGCCAGCAGCGTTCAGGCGGGAGGGATCAATGAGCAGTTCTTC
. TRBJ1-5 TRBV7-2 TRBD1 CASSQTGAQPQHF TGTGCCAGCAGCCAAACAGGGGCTCAGCCCCAGCATTTT
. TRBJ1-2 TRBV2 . CASSPPAGEHGYTF TGTGCCAGCAGTCCTCCGGCAGGGGAACATGGCTACACCTTC
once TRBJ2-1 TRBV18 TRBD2 CASSPGTSGGDQFF TGTGCCAGCTCACCTGGGACTAGCGGGGGGGACCAGTTCTTC
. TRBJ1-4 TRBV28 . CASSGNRVDNEKLFF TGTGCCAGCAGTGGAAACAGGGTGGATAATGAAAAACTGTTTTTT
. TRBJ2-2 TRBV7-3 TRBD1 CASSSGQGRTGELFF TGTGCCAGCAGCTCGGGACAGGGACGGACCGGGGAGCTGTTTTTT
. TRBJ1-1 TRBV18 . CASSPGRGLEAFF TGTGCCAGCTCACCGGGCAGGGGCCTTGAAGCTTTCTTT
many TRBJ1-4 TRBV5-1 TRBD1 CASSSGGGISEKLFF TGCGCCAGCAGCTCGGGAGGGGGCATAAGTGAAAAACTGTTTTTT
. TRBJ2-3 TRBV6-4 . CASSDPGGKQYF TGTGCCAGCAGTGACCCCGGAGGAAAGCAGTATTTT
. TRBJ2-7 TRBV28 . CASSLGGYEQYF TGTGCCAGCAGTTTAGGAGGGTACGAGCAGTACTTC
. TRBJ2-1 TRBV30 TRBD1 CAWRRRGQGLSSYNEQFF TGTGCCTGGAGACGCAGGGGACAGGGATTAAGCTCCTACAATGAGCAGTTCTTC
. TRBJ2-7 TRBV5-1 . CASSPMDSYEQYF TGCGCCAGCAGCCCGATGGACAGTTACGAGCAGTACTTC
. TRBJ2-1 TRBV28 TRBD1 CASSFQDRGPEQFF TGTGCCAGCAGTTTTCAGGACAGGGGGCCTGAGCAGTTCTTC
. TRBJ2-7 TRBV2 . CASNPRNYEQYF TGTGCCAGCAACCCCAGAAACTACGAGCAGTACTTC
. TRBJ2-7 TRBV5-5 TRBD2 CASSPGTKDEQYF TGTGCCAGCAGCCCGGGGACTAAGGACGAGCAGTACTTC
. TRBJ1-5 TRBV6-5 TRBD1 CAAGTGDILAQHF TGTGCCGCAGGGACAGGGGATATCCTGGCCCAGCATTTT
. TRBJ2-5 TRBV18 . CASSPGQGETQYF TGTGCCAGCTCACCGGGACAAGGAGAGACCCAGTACTTC
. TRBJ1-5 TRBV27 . CASSFTGSYQPQHF TGTGCCAGCAGTTTTACAGGGAGTTATCAGCCCCAGCATTTT
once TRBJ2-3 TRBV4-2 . CASSQVGPGAADTQYF TGTGCCAGCAGCCAAGTAGGACCAGGGGCAGCAGATACGCAGTATTTT
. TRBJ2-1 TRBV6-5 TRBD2 CASSYERLAGVNEQFF TGTGCCAGCAGTTACGAACGACTAGCGGGAGTTAATGAGCAGTTCTTC
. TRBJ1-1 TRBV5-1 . CASMEQGSFVNTEAFF TGCGCCAGCATGGAACAGGGAAGCTTCGTGAACACTGAAGCTTTCTTT
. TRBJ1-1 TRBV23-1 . CASSQPPGQRIAFF TGCGCCAGCAGTCAACCGCCGGGACAAAGGATAGCTTTCTTT
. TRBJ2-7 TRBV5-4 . CASSFNSYEQYF TGTGCCAGCAGCTTTAACTCCTACGAGCAGTACTTC
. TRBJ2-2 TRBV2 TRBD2 CASSATGGRTGELFF TGTGCCAGCAGTGCGACGGGAGGTCGTACCGGGGAGCTGTTTTTT
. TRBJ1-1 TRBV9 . CASSVEGVIDTEAFF TGTGCCAGCAGCGTAGAGGGGGTAATCGACACTGAAGCTTTCTTT
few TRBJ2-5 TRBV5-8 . CASSLGTGNQETQYF TGTGCCAGCAGCTTGGGTACGGGAAACCAAGAGACCCAGTACTTC
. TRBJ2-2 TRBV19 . CASGGGAGELFF TGTGCCAGTGGAGGGGGGGCCGGGGAGCTGTTTTTT
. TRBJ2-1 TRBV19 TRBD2 CASSIGTSLEQFF TGTGCCAGTAGTATAGGGACTAGTTTGGAGCAGTTCTTC
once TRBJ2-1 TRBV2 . CASSEWGEGSYNEQFF TGTGCCAGCAGTGAATGGGGGGAAGGGTCCTACAATGAGCAGTTCTTC
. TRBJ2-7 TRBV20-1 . CSAPRGYEQYF TGCAGTGCCCCACGGGGGTACGAGCAGTACTTC
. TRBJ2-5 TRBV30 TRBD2 CAWNSGSPGGETQYF TGTGCCTGGAATTCGGGATCGCCGGGGGGGGAGACCCAGTACTTC
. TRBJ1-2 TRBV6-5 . CASGPHRDTYGYTF TGTGCCAGCGGACCTCACCGGGACACCTATGGCTACACCTTC
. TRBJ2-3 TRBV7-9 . CASSPPTRTDTQYF TGTGCCAGCAGCCCGCCGACTCGTACAGATACGCAGTATTTT